This TCR beta chain stems from a study of blood T cell repertoires in COVID-19 (TCRdb year 2020). Notes on the research overall: Collaborator samples came from the United States, Italy and Spain and covered acute and convalescent phases of COVID-19. The prospective study material was composed of cDNA or gDNA derived from T cells, B-cell-depleted T cells, or PBMCs. The dataset comprised deeply sampled blood TCRbeta repertoires from subjects exposed to, actively infected with, or recovered from COVID-19. The repertoires were made available in a free public database intended to serve as a resource for research on the immune response to SARS-CoV-2. Samples were obtained from the ongoing ImmuneRACE study (first 160 participants) and from over a thousand subjects provided by 6 global collaborators. A de-identified subject ID, COVID-19 status, age in years and sex were almost always included in the sample metadata. Where available, HLA class I and class II types were taken from metadata supplied by the sample provider and were not determined by assay-based typing. Broad study findings and their caveats: The amount of clinical and demographic metadata varied by source and participant and was provided uncurated.

The CDR3, from cysteine to phenylalanine, totals 15 residues. Of all the DNA, just the CDR3 is kept, 45 bases in frame from base 1. Deletion took 3 bases off V and 2 bases off J, with a span of 11 bases between the germline ends. Reading the germline V gene gives CDR1 SGHVS and CDR2 FNYEAQ. As to this clone: Its cognate antigen has yet to be identified. The sample holds no much larger clone one base away, and base qualities are not on file.

The immunoSEQ Assay, a bias-controlled multiplex PCR, was used to amplify TCRbeta CDR3 regions from genomic DNA. On the study's bioinformatics: Nucleated cell counts per sample were estimated from amplification of reference gene primers within the assay. To quantify the absolute abundance of each unique TCRbeta CDR3 rearrangement, sequence reads were collapsed and filtered. For each sample, productive Simpson clonality was calculated as the square root of Simpson's diversity index across productive rearrangements. This is the immuneACCESS table as TCRdb keeps it, with only in-frame sequences that have V and J called. A part of the clones is gone; compared with another copy, unresolved V genes explain less than half, and the rest is unexplained. V, J and clone size are those of that table, while D and trimming were read from the DNA. Counted in this sample were about 39,000 clones; 91% of them appeared once. The top ten clonotypes cover 2.2% of the sample.

Whole blood was collected in K2EDTA tubes by collaborating institutions according to the institutions' own protocols. For TCRbeta analysis, collaborators shipped samples as frozen whole blood, isolated PBMCs, or DNA extracted from either of those sample types. The V and J segments used are TRBV7-6 and TRBJ1-5, with the D gene not clear enough to name. This TCR was recovered from a man in his forties or fifties with active COVID-19. The sequencing input was peripheral blood. Here the CDR3 is given as CASSLGSAGNQPQHF. The DNA sequence is given as TGTGCCAGCAGCTTGGGTTCGGCGGGCAATCAGCCCCAGCATTTT. This CDR3, with the reference TRBV7-6 and TRBJ1-5 proteins standing in past its ends, gives the full variable domain GAGVSQSPRYKVTKRGQDVALRCDPISGHVSLYWYRQALGQGPEFLTYFNYEAQQDKSGLPNDRFSAERPEGSISTLTIQRTEQRDSAMYRCASSLGSAGNQPQHFGDGTRLSIL.